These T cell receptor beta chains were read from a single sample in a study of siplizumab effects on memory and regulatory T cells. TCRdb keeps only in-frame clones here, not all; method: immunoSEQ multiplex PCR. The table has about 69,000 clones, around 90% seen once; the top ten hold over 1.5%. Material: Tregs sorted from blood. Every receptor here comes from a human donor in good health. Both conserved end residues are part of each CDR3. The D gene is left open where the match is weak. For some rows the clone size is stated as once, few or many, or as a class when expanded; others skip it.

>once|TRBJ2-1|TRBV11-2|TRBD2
TGTGCCAGCAGCCTCAGGATAGCGGGAGCGGGCAATGAGCAGTTCTTC
CASSLRIAGAGNEQFF
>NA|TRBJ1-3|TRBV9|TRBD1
TGTGCCAGCAGCGCCCAGGGGGGGCAGGGAAACACCATATATTTT
CASSAQGGQGNTIYF
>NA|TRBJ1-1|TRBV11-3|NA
TGTGCCAGTAAAGGACGGGGAAACACTGAAGCTTTCTTT
CASKGRGNTEAFF
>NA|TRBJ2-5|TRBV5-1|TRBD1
TGCGCCAGCAGCTTAGGGACAGGGCTTCCCGAGACCCAGTACTTC
CASSLGTGLPETQYF
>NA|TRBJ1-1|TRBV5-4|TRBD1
TGTGCCAGCAGCACAGACAGGGGCACTGAAGCTTTCTTT
CASSTDRGTEAFF
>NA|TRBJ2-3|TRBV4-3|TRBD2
TGCGCCAGCAGCCTTTCTAGCGGGAGCGCAGATACGCAGTATTTT
CASSLSSGSADTQYF
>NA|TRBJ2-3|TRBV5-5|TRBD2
TGTGCCAGCAGTGGCGGGAGTAGCACAGATACGCAGTATTTT
CASSGGSSTDTQYF
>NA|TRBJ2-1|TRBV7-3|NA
TGTGCCAGCAGCGCCACCGGGACGTACAATGAGCAGTTCTTC
CASSATGTYNEQFF
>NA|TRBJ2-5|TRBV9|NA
TGTGCCAGCAGCCCGGCGGGCCTAGCGTTACAAGAGACCCAGTACTTC
CASSPAGLALQETQYF
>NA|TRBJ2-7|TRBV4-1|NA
TGCGCCAGCAGCCAAGATCGGAGATTAGACGAGCAGTACTTC
CASSQDRRLDEQYF
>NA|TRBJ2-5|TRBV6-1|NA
TGTGCCAGCTGGGGGTGGGAGACCCAGTACTTC
CASWGWETQYF
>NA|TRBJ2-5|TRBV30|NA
TGTGCCTGGACAGGGGTTTACCACCAAGAGACCCAGTACTTC
CAWTGVYHQETQYF
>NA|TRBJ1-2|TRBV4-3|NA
TGCGCCAGCAGCCAAGATGGCAGCTTCTCCTATGGCTACACCTTC
CASSQDGSFSYGYTF
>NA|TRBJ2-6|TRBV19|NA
TGTGCCAGTAAGGGGTCCCGCTCTGGGGCCAACGTCCTGACTTTC
CASKGSRSGANVLTF
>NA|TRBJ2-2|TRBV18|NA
TGTGCCAGCTCACCACTGTCTACGGCCGGGGAGCTGTTTTTT
CASSPLSTAGELFF
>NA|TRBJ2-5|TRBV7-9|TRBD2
TGTGCCAGCAGCTTTACTAGCGGAGAGACCCAGTACTTC
CASSFTSGETQYF
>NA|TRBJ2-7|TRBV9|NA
TGTGCCAGCAGCGTAAGGCCCAATAAAAACTCCTACGAGCAGTACTTC
CASSVRPNKNSYEQYF
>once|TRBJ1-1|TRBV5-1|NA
TGCGCCAGCAGCGGGACGGTGAGCACTGAAGCTTTCTTT
CASSGTVSTEAFF
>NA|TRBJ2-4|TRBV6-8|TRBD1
TGTGCCAGCGGACAGGGAAACATTCAGTACTTC
CASGQGNIQYF
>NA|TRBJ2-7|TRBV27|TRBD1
TGTGCCAGCAGTCCCGGACAGGGCTACGAGCAGTACTTC
CASSPGQGYEQYF
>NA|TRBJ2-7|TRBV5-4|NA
TGTGCCAGCAGCTTGGCCGGTCAGCCCTACGAGCAGTACTTC
CASSLAGQPYEQYF
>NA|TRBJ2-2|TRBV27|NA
TGTGCCAGCAGTTTAGCGGGGAACACCGGGGAGCTGTTTTTT
CASSLAGNTGELFF
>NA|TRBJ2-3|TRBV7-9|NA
TGTGCCAGCAGCCGGTTGCTGCGGGCAGGGGAAGGAGATACGCAGTATTTT
CASSRLLRAGEGDTQYF
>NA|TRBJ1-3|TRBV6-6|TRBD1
TGTGCCAGCAGTCGGACAGGGGGAAACACCATATATTTT
CASSRTGGNTIYF
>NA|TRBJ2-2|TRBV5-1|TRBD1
TGCGCCAGCAGCCCCCTGAGGGGGCCCACCGGGGAGCTGTTTTTT
CASSPLRGPTGELFF
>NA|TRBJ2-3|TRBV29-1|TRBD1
TGCAGCGTTAACGACAGGGGGTATCAAGATACGCAGTATTTT
CSVNDRGYQDTQYF
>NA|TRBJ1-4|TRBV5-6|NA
TGTGCCAGCAGCTTTGGGACTAATGAAAAACTGTTTTTT
CASSFGTNEKLFF
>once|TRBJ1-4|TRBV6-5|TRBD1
TGTGCCAGCAGTTACTCCGGGACAGGGGGTGAAAAACTGTTTTTT
CASSYSGTGGEKLFF
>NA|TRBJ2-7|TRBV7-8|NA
TGTGCCAGCAGCCAACACTTATACGAGCAGTACTTC
CASSQHLYEQYF
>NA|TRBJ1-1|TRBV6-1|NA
TGTGCCAGCAGTGAATTTGGAGCTTTCTTT
CASSEFGAFF
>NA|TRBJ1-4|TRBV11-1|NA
TGTGCCAGCAGAAGCAACGCGGGGGAAAAACTGTTTTTT
CASRSNAGEKLFF
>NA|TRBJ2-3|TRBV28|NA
TGTGCCAGCAGAACCCCCCTCGGAGGGATTTCGCTCACAGATACGCAGTATTTT
CASRTPLGGISLTDTQYF
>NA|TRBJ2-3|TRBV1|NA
TGCACCAGCAGCCAAGACGAGCGGGAGGATACGCAGTATTTT
CTSSQDEREDTQYF
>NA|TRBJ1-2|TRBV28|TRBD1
TGTGCCAGCAATCAGGGGGCTTGGGAGGGCTACACCTTC
CASNQGAWEGYTF
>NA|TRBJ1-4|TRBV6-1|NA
TGTGCCAGCAGTGAAACCGGCGGAAAACTGTTTTTT
CASSETGGKLFF
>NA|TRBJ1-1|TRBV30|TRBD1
TGTGCCTGGAGCCGACAGGGGGCCACTGAAGCTTTCTTT
CAWSRQGATEAFF
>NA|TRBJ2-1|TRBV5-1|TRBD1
TGCGCCAGCAGGTGGGACAGGGGCATCGATGAGCAGTTCTTC
CASRWDRGIDEQFF
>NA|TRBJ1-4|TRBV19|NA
TGTGCCAGTAGTATCAGATTGGTACATGAAAAACTGTTTTTT
CASSIRLVHEKLFF
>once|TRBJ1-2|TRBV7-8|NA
TGTGCCAGCAGCTTGCTGGGCGGTGGGTTTGAGGTTAACTATGGCTACACCTTC
CASSLLGGGFEVNYGYTF
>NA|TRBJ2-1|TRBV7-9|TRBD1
TGTGCCAGCACCCCCCTGGGACAGGGGATCAATGAGCAGTTCTTC
CASTPLGQGINEQFF
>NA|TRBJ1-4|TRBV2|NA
TGTGCCAGCAGGGAAACAACAACTAATGAAAAACTGTTTTTT
CASRETTTNEKLFF
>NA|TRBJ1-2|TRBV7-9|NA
TGTGCCAGCAGCTTCGCTGTGGATGGCTACACCTTC
CASSFAVDGYTF
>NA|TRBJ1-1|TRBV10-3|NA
TGTGCCATCAGTGTGGGACCTCAGTCTGAAGCTTTCTTT
CAISVGPQSEAFF
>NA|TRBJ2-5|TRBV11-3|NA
TGTGCCAGCGACTCCGGAAGGGACACCGAAGAGACCCAGTACTTC
CASDSGRDTEETQYF
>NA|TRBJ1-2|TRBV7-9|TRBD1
TGTGCCAGCAGCTTAGTAAGGGACAGCCCTGGGTATGGCTACACCTTC
CASSLVRDSPGYGYTF
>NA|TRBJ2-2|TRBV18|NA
TGTGCCAGCTCCCCTCCCAGCCCCGCCACCGGGGAGCTGTTTTTT
CASSPPSPATGELFF